What follows are 18 T cell receptor beta chains derived from one specimen sequenced in a study of blood T cell repertoires in COVID-19. Data came from immunoSEQ multiplex PCR; TCRdb stores just in-frame clones and leaves some out. This sample has around 46,000 clones, with 65% to 85% found just once. Sequencing was performed on peripheral blood. The receptors were gathered from a man between 65 and 80 years old with acute or convalescent COVID-19.

The CDR3 DNA reads as TGCAGTGCTAGTCGAACAGGAACTCAGCCCCAGCATTTT. It is translated as CSASRTGTQPQHF. The chain employs TRBV20-1 and TRBJ1-5; a possible D gene is TRBD1 (5 bases). The CDR3 is 13 amino acids. The ends were cut back, 3 bases at V and 6 bases at J, with 12 bases in the middle. Germline loops: CDR1 DFQATT, CDR2 SNEGSKA (reference sequence).

This chain connects TRBV2 to TRBJ1-2, with D possibly being TRBD1 (6 bases). Between the trimmed V and J ends, which lost 7 bases and 8 bases, there was a span of 11 bases. Per germline, CDR1 SNHLY and CDR2 FYNNEI. This CDR3 has 11 residues. DNA of the CDR3: TGTGCCAGCACCCAGGGGAACGGCTACACCTTC. This codes for CASTQGNGYTF.

The rearrangement links TRBV12-3 or TRBV12-4 to TRBJ1-1; 8 bases map to TRBD1. The CDR3 sequence is 13 residues long. V lost 7 bases to trimming and J lost 5 bases; unmatched junction nucleotides: 6. Written as DNA, the CDR3 is TGTGCCAGCACCGCTACAGGGGGAACTGAAGCTTTCTTT. Translated, it gives CASTATGGTEAFF.

The gene calls are TRBV2 and TRBJ1-3; D gene unclear. This CDR3 has 15 residues. CDR1 and CDR2 (germline): SNHLY, FYNNEI. Between the trimmed V and J ends, which lost 5 bases and 2 bases, there was a span of 13 bases. The CDR3 sequence is CASSLQISPGNTIYF. The CDR3 coding sequence is TGTGCCAGCAGTCTACAGATCTCACCTGGAAACACCATATATTTT.

This chain joins TRBV2 and TRBJ2-5; 12 positions match TRBD2. This CDR3 has 18 residues. Germline-derived CDR1 and CDR2 are SNHLY and FYNNEI. J gave up 2 bases and V 2 bases, and 9 bases lay outside the gene matches. This CDR3 reads CASSESETSGGLQETQYF. DNA for the CDR3: TGTGCCAGCAGTGAATCGGAGACTAGCGGGGGATTGCAAGAGACCCAGTACTTC.

This clone was detected many times. The J gene is TRBJ1-5, the V gene TRBV4-3; TRBD1 matches 7 bases. This CDR3 has 17 amino acids. Unmatched junction bases numbered 12, after V lost 4 bases and J lost 3 bases. The germline gives CDR1 LGHNA, CDR2 YSLEER. The CDR3 DNA follows: TGCGCCAGCAGCCCTACTCCACGGACAGGCTACAATCAGCCCCAGCATTTT. Protein sequence: CASSPTPRTGYNQPQHF.

The chain combines TRBV6-1 with TRBJ1-5, with D unresolved. Trimming cost V 3 bases and J 4 bases, with 4 bases left between them. The CDR3 has 12 amino acids. Germline CDR1 reads MNHNS; CDR2 reads SASEGT. The CDR3 here is CASSDRNQPQHF. DNA for the CDR3: TGTGCCAGCAGTGACAGAAATCAGCCCCAGCATTTT.

The genes are TRBV5-4 and TRBJ2-1, with a weak D call TRBD2 (6 bases). V was clipped by 4 bases and J by 5 bases, with 16 bases between them. The CDR3 consists of 15 residues. CDR1 is SGHNT and CDR2 is YYREEE in the germline V gene (reference sequence). The chain's CDR3 is CASSTTLKRDNEQFF. DNA for the CDR3: TGTGCCAGCAGCACGACACTCAAGCGGGACAATGAGCAGTTCTTC.

J is TRBJ1-5 and V is TRBV7-2; TRBD1 matches at 10 bases. This CDR3 is built from 17 residues. Germline CDR1 is SGHTA and CDR2 is FQGNSA. After removal of 5 bases from V and 1 base from J, the junction contained 8 bases not matched to a gene. The chain's CDR3 is CASSGGGTGVSNQPQHF. The CDR3 DNA reads as TGTGCCAGCAGCGGAGGGGGGACAGGGGTGAGCAATCAGCCCCAGCATTTT.

This clone occurred once. V usage is TRBV5-6 and J usage is TRBJ1-2; D might be TRBD1 (6 bases). V was clipped by 0 bases and J by 7 bases, with 7 bases between them. The germline V gene has CDR1 SGHDT and CDR2 YYEEEE. This CDR3 is 12 amino acids long. The CDR3 DNA is TGTGCCAGCAGCTTGGACAGGGTTGGCTACACCTTC. This translates into CASSLDRVGYTF.

V and J are TRBV6-5 and TRBJ2-5, with unresolved D. The ends were cut back, 5 bases at V and 2 bases at J, with 9 bases in the middle. CDR3 length: 13 amino acids. Germline V gene sequence: CDR1 MNHEY, CDR2 SVGAGI. CDR3 coding DNA: TGTGCCAGCAGTCCGATGCGGCAAGAGACCCAGTACTTC. Protein product: CASSPMRQETQYF.

This chain links TRBV7-2 with TRBJ1-2; 7 bases are a match to TRBD1. CDR3 length: 14 amino acids. V lost 5 bases to trimming and J lost 4 bases; unmatched junction nucleotides: 7. The germline gives CDR1 SGHTA, CDR2 FQGNSA. As DNA, the CDR3 is TGTGCCAGCAGCGGGCGACAGGGACCCTATGGCTACACCTTC. It encodes CASSGRQGPYGYTF.

This clone has a handful of counts. This rearrangement joins TRBV11-2 to TRBJ1-1; maybe TRBD1 (5 bases). CDR1 SGHAT and CDR2 FQNNGV come from the germline V gene. Trimming took off 6 bases at V and 7 bases at J, with 18 bases between the two ends. The CDR3 sequence is 14 residues long. The CDR3 reads CASSLTGSLHEAFF. CDR3 in DNA: TGTGCCAGCAGTCTTACAGGATCCCTACATGAAGCTTTCTTT. Complete variable domain (other parts from reference TRBV11-2 and TRBJ1-1): EAGVAQSPRYKIIEKRQSVAFWCNPISGHATLYWYQQILGQGPKLLIQFQNNGVVDDSQLPKDRFSAERLKGVDSTLKIQPAKLEDSAVYLCASSLTGSLHEAFFGQGTRLTVV.

The rearrangement joins TRBV6-5 to TRBJ1-1; 8 nucleotides match TRBD1. The J segment lost 4 bases and the V segment lost 2 bases, leaving 0 bases of the junction unmatched. This CDR3 is 13 amino acids long. Germline CDR1 is MNHEY and CDR2 is SVGAGI. In DNA, the CDR3 is TGTGCCAGCAGTTACGACAGGGGCACTGAAGCTTTCTTT. This gives the protein CASSYDRGTEAFF.

The chain combines TRBV5-1 with TRBJ2-1; TRBD2 matches at 8 bases. This CDR3 is built from 16 residues. V lost 0 bases, J lost 12 bases, and 14 bases stayed unmatched. Germline CDR1 is SGHRS and CDR2 is YFSETQ. The CDR3 coding sequence is TGCGCCAGCAGCTTGGATACTAGCGGTTCCTCGGGGGTGCAGTTCTTC. This sequence encodes CASSLDTSGSSGVQFF.

This rearrangement joins TRBV5-8 to TRBJ2-7; D might be TRBD2 (5 bases). V was cut by 1 base and J by 5 bases, with 10 bases left in between. CDR3 length equals 13 residues. Germline assignment: CDR1 SGHTS and CDR2 YDEGEE. In DNA, the CDR3 is TGTGCCAGCAGCTTGCGGGGATCCGACGAGCAGTACTTC. This sequence encodes CASSLRGSDEQYF.

The rearrangement links TRBV23-1 to TRBJ2-1; possibly TRBD2 for D (7 bases). TRBV23-1 belongs to the ORF category, with a function that is uncertain. Between the trimmed V and J ends, which lost 8 bases and 4 bases, there was a span of 21 bases. The CDR3 contains 16 residues. CDR3 coding DNA: TGCGCCAGCGCCTACCTGGGAGGGGGAGGGTACAATGAGCAGTTCTTC. Protein product: CASAYLGGGGYNEQFF.

The chain combines TRBV6-5 with TRBJ1-4; no clear D gene. V was trimmed by 3 bases and J by 7 bases, leaving 15 bases between them. This CDR3 region has 15 residues. Per the germline V gene, CDR1 is MNHEY and CDR2 is SVGAGI. The CDR3 bases are TGTGCCAGCAGTTATGAAAGAGGGCTGGGTGAAAAACTGTTTTTT. Translating it yields CASSYERGLGEKLFF.